This section outlines one TCR beta chain sequence together with its context. The target antigen is unknown. The record originates from a study of graft-versus-host responses after intestinal transplantation. For the study at large: Anti-thymocyte globulin was used for induction in all recipients, who then took tacrolimus and steroids for 2 to 4 years.

Study observations and caveats: Recipient marrow contained GvH clones, some of which appeared first in ileum or blood. Graft-versus-host to host-versus-graft clonal ratios in allografts were high in patients with graft-donor T cell macrochimerism.

Sequenced by immunoSEQ multiplex PCR; TCRdb stores in-frame clones only, minus some. This table has some 100,000 clones, 85% to 95% appearing once. CDR1 SGHDT and CDR2 YYEEEE come from the germline V gene. V lost 4 bases, J lost 1 base, and 5 bases lay in between. The CDR3 runs to 12 residues. This chain connects TRBV5-6 to TRBJ1-1, with D hard to call. The sample consisted of unstimulated CD8+ T cells sorted from spleen or lymph node cells, taken before transplant. The sequence came from a human donor who was the organ donor for an intestinal transplant. The CDR3, as DNA: TGTGCCAGCAGCCTTAAGAACACTGAAGCTTTCTTT. The encoded protein is CASSLKNTEAFF.